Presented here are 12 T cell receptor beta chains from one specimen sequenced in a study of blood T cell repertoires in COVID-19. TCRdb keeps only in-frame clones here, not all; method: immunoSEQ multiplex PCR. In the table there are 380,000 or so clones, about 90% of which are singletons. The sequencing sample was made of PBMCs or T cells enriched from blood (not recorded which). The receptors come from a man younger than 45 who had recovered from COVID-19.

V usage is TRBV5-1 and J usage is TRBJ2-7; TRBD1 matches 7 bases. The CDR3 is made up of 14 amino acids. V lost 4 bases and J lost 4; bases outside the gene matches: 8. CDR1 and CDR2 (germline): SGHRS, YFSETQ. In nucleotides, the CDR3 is TGCGCCAGCAGCCAGACCACAGGGGCTTACGAGCAGTACTTC. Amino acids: CASSQTTGAYEQYF.

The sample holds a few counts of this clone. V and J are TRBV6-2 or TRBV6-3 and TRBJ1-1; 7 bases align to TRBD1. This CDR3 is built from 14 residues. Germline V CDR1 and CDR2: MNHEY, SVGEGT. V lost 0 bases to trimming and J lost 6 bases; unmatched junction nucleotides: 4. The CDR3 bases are TGTGCCAGCAGTTACTCACAGGGGCGGCCTGAAGCTTTCTTT. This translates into CASSYSQGRPEAFF.

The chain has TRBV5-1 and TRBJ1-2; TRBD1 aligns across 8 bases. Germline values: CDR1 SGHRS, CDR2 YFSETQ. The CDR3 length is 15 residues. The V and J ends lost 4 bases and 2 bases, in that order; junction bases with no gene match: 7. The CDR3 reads CASSDRTGWNYGYTF. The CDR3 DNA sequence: TGCGCCAGCAGCGATAGGACAGGGTGGAACTATGGCTACACCTTC.

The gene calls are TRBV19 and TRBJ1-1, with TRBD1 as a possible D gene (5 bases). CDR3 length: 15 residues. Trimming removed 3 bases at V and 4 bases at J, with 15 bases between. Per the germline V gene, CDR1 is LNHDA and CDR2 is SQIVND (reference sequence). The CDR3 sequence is CASSMSGGLGTEAFF. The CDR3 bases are TGTGCCAGTAGTATGTCCGGGGGATTGGGCACTGAAGCTTTCTTT.

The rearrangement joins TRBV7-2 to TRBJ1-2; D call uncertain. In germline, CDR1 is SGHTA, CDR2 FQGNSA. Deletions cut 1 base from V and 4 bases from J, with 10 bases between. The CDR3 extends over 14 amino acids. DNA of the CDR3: TGTGCCAGCAGCTTAGTGGAGGGTCTCTATGGCTACACCTTC. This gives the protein CASSLVEGLYGYTF.

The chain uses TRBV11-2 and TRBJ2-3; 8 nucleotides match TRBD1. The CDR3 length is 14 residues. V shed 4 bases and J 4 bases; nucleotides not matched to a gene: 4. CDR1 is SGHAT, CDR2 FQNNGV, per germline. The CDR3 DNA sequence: TGTGCCAGCAGCTCCGGACAGGGATCAGATACGCAGTATTTT. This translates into CASSSGQGSDTQYF. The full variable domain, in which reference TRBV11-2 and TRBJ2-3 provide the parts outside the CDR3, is EAGVAQSPRYKIIEKRQSVAFWCNPISGHATLYWYQQILGQGPKLLIQFQNNGVVDDSQLPKDRFSAERLKGVDSTLKIQPAKLEDSAVYLCASSSGQGSDTQYFGPGTRLTVL.

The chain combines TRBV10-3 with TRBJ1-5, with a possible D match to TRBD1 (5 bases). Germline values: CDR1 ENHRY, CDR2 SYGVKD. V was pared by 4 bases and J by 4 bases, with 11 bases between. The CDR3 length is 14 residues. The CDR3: CAISVGQGNQPQHF. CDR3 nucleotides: TGTGCCATCAGTGTGGGTCAGGGAAATCAGCCCCAGCATTTT.

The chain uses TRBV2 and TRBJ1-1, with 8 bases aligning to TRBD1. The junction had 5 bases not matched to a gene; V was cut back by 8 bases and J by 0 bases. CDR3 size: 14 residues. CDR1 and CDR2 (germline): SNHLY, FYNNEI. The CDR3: CASRGQELNTEAFF. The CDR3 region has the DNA TGTGCCAGCCGGGGACAGGAGTTGAACACTGAAGCTTTCTTT. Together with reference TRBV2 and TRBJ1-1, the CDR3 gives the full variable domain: EPEVTQTPSHQVTQMGQEVILRCVPISNHLYFYWYRQILGQKVEFLVSFYNNEISEKSEIFDDQFSVERPDGSNFTLKIRSTKLEDSAMYFCASRGQELNTEAFFGQGTRLTVV.

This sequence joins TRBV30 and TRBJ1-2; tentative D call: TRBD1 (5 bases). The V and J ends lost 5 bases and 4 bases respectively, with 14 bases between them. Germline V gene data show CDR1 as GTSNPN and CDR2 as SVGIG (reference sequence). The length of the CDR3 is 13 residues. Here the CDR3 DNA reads TGTGCCTGGGGGCGAGGGGAGGGCTATGGCTACACCTTC. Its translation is CAWGRGEGYGYTF.

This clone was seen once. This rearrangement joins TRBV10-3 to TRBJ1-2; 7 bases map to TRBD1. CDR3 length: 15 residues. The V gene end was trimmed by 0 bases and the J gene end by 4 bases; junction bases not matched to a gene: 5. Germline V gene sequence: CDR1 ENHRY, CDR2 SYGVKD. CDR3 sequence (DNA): TGTGCCATCAGTGAGTCAAAGGGGGCGGGCTATGGCTACACCTTC. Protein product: CAISESKGAGYGYTF.

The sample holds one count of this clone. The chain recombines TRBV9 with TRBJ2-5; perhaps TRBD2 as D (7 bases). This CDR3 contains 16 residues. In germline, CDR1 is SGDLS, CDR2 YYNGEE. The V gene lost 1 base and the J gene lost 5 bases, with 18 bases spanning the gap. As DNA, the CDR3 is TGTGCCAGCAGCGTATTAACAGGGACTACGGGGGAGACCCAGTACTTC. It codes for CASSVLTGTTGETQYF.

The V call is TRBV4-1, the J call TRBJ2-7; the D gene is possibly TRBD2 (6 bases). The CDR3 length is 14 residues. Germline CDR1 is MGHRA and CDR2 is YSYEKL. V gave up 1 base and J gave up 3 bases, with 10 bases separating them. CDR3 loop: CASSQGAGFYEQYF. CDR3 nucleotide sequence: TGCGCCAGCAGCCAAGGGGCGGGGTTCTACGAGCAGTACTTC.